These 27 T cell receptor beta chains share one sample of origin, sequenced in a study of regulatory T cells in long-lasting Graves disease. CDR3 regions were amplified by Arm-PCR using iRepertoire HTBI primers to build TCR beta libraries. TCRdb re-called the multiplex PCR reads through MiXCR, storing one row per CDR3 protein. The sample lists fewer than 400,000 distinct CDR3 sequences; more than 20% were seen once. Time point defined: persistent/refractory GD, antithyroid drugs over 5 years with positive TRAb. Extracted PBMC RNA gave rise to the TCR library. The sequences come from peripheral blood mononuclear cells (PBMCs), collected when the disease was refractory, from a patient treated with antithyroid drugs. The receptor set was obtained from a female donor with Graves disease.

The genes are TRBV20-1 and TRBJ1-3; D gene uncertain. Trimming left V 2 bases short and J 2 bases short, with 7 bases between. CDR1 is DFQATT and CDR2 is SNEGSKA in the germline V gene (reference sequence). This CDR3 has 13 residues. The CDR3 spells CSARRGAGNTIYF. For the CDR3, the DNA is TGCAGTGCTAGACGCGGGGCTGGAAACACCATATATTTT.

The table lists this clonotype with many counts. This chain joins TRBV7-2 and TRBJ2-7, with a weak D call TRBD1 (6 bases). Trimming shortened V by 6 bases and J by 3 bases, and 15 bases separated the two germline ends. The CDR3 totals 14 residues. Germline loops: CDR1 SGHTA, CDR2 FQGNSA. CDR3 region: CASSQTTGNYEQYF. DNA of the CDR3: TGTGCCAGCAGTCAAACGACAGGAAACTACGAGCAGTACTTC.

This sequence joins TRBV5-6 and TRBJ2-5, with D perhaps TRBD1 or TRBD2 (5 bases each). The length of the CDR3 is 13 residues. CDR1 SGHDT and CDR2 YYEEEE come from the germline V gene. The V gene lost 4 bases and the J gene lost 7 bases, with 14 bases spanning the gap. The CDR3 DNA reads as TGTGCCAGCAGCGGGGGTACAAGTGGGACCCAGTACTTC. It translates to CASSGGTSGTQYF.

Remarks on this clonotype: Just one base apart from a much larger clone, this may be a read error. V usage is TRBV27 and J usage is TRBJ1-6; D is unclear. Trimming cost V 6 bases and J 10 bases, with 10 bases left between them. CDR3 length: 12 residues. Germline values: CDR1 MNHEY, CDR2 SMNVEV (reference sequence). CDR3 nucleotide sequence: TGTGCCAGCAGCGCTGGGGAATCACCCCTCCACTTT. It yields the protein CASSAGESPLHF.

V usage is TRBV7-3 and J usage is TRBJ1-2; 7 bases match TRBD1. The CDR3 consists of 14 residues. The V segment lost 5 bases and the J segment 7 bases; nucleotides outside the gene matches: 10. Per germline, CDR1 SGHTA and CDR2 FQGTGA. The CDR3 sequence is CASSPQRGQGGYTF. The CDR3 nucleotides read TGTGCCAGCAGCCCGCAGAGGGGGCAGGGTGGCTACACCTTC.

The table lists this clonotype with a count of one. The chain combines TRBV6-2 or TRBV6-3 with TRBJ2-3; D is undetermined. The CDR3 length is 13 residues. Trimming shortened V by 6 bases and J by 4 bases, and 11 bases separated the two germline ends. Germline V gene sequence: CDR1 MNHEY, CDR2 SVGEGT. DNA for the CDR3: TGTGCCAGCAGGCCCAAGGTGGCAGATACGCAGTATTTT. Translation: CASRPKVADTQYF.

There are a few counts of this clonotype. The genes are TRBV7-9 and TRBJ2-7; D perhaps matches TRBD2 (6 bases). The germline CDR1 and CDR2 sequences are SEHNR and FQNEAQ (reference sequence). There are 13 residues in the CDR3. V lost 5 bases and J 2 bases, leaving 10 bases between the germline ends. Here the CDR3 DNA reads TGTGCCAGCAGCGGAGGGCCTACCTACGAGCAGTACTTC. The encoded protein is CASSGGPTYEQYF. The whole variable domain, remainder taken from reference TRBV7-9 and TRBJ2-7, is DTGVSQNPRHKITKRGQNVTFRCDPISEHNRLYWYRQTLGQGPEFLTYFQNEAQLEKSRLLSDRFSAERPKGSFSTLEIQRTEQGDSAMYLCASSGGPTYEQYFGPGTRLTVT.

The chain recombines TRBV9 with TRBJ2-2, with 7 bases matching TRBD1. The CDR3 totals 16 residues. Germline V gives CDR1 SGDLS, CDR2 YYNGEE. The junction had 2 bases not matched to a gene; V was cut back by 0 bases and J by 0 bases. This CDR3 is CASSVGGTANTGELFF. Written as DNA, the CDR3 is TGTGCCAGCAGCGTAGGGGGGACAGCGAACACCGGGGAGCTGTTTTTT. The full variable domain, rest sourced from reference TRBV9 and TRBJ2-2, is DSGVTQTPKHLITATGQRVTLRCSPRSGDLSVYWYQQSLDQGLQFLIQYYNGEERAKGNILERFSAQQFPDLHSELNLSSLELGDSALYFCASSVGGTANTGELFFGEGSRLTVL.

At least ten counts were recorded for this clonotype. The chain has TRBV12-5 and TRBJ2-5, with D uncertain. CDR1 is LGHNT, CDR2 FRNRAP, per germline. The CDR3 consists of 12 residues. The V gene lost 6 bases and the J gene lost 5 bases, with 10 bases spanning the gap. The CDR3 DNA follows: TGTGCTAGTGGCGGCTACGGCGAGACCCAGTACTTC. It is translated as CASGGYGETQYF.

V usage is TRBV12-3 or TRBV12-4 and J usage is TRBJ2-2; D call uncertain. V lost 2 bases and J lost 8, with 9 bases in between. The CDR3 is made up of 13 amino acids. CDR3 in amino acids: CASSLLVPGELFF. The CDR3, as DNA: TGTGCCAGCAGTTTATTAGTTCCTGGGGAGCTGTTTTTT.

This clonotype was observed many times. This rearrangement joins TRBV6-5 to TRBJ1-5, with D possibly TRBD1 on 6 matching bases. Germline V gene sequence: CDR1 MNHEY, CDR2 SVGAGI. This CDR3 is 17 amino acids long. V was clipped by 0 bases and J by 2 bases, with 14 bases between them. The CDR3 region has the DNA TGTGCCAGCAGTTACTCATTGTCCAGGGGTGGCAATCAGCCCCAGCATTTT. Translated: CASSYSLSRGGNQPQHF.

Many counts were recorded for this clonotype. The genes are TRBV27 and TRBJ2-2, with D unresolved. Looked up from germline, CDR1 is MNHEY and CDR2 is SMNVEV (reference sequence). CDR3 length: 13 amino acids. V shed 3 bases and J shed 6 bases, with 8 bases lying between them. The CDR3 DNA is TGTGCCAGCAGTTTTGGTCAAGCCGGGGAGCTGTTTTTT. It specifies CASSFGQAGELFF.

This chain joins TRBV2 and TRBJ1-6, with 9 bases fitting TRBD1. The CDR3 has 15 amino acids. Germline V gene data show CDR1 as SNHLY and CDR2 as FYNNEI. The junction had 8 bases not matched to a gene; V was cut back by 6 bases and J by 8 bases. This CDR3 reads CASRKGQGLDSPLHF. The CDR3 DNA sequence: TGTGCCAGCAGAAAGGGACAGGGTTTGGATTCACCCCTCCACTTT.

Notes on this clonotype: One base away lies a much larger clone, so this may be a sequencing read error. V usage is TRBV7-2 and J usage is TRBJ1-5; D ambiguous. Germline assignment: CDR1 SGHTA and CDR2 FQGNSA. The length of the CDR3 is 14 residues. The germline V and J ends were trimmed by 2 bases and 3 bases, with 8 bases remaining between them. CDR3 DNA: TGTGCCAGCAGCTTAAACGGAGTCAATCAGCCCCAGCATTTT. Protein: CASSLNGVNQPQHF.

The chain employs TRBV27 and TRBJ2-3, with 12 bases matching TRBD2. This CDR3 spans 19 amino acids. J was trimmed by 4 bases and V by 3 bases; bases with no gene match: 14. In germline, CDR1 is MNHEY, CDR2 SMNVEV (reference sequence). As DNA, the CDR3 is TGTGCCAGCAGTTTTTCCAGACTAGCGGGAGAGGGAGTGGCAGATACGCAGTATTTT. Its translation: CASSFSRLAGEGVADTQYF.

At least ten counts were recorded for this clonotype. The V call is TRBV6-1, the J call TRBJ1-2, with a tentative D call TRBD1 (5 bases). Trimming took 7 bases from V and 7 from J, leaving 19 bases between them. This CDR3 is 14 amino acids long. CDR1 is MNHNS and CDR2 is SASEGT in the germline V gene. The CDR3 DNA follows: TGTGCCAGCATTAACACCGGGACCTCCGGTGGCTACACCTTC. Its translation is CASINTGTSGGYTF.

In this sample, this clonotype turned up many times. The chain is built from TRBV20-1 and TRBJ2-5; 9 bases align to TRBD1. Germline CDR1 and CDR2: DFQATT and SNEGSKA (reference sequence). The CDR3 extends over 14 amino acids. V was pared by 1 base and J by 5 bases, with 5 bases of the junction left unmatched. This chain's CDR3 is CSARGQGERETQYF. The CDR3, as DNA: TGCAGTGCTAGAGGACAGGGGGAGAGGGAGACCCAGTACTTC.

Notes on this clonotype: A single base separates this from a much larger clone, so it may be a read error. The CDR3 reads CASSLGSTPYNEQYF. CDR3 nucleotide sequence: TGCGCCAGCAGCTTGGGTTCTACCCCGTACAACGAGCAGTACTTC. The V call is TRBV5-1, the J call TRBJ2-7; D is unresolved. This CDR3 spans 15 amino acids. Trimming cost V 0 bases and J 5 bases, with 15 bases left between them. Germline loops: CDR1 SGHRS, CDR2 YFSETQ.

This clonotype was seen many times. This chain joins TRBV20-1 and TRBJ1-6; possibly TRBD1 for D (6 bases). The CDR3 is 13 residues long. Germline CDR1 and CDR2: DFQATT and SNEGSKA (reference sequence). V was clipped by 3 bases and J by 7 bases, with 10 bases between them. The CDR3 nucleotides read TGCAGTGCTAGGCAGGACAGAAATTCACCCCTCCACTTT. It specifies CSARQDRNSPLHF.

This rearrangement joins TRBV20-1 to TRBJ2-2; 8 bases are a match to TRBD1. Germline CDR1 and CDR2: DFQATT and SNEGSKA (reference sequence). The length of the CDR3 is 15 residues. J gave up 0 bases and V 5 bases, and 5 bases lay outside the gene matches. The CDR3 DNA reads TGCAGTGCTGAGACAGGGGCGACGAACACCGGGGAGCTGTTTTTT. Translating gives CSAETGATNTGELFF.

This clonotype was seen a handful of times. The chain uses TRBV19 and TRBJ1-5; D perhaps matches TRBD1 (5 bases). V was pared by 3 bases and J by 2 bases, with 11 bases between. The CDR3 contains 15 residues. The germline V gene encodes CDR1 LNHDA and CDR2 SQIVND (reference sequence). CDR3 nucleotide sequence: TGTGCCAGTAGTATCTGGGGACGTGGCAATCAGCCCCAGCATTTT. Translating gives CASSIWGRGNQPQHF.

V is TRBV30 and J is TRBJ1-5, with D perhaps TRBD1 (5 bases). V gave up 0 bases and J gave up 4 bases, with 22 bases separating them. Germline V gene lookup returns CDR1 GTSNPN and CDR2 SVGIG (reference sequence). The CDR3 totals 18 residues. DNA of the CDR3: TGTGCCTGGAGTGTAGGGACTACCGTTTTTCTAAGTAATCAGCCCCAGCATTTT. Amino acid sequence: CAWSVGTTVFLSNQPQHF.

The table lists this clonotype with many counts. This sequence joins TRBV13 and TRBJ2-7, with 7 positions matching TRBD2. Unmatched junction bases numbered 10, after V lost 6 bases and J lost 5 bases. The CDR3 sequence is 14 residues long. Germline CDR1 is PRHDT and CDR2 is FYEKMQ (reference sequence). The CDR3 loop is CASSSRWREHEQYF. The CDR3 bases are TGTGCCAGCAGTTCCCGGTGGCGGGAGCACGAGCAGTACTTC.

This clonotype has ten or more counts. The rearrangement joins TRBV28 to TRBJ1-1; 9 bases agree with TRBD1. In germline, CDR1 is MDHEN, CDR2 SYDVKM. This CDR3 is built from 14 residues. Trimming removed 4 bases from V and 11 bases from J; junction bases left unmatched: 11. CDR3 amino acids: CASSSARDRVEAFF. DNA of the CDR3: TGTGCCAGCAGTTCCGCCCGGGACAGGGTGGAGGCTTTCTTT.

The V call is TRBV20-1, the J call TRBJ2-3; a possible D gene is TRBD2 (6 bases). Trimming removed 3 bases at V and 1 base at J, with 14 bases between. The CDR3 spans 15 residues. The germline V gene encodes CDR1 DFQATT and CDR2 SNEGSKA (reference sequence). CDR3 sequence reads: CSASRVAAGTDTQYF. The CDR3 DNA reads TGCAGTGCTAGCAGAGTAGCGGCTGGCACAGATACGCAGTATTTT.

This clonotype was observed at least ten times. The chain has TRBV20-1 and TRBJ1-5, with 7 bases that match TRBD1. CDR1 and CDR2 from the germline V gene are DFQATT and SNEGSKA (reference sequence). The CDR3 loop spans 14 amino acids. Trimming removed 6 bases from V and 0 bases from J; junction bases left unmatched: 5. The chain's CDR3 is CSADREDSNQPQHF. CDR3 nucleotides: TGCAGTGCCGACAGGGAGGATAGCAATCAGCCCCAGCATTTT.

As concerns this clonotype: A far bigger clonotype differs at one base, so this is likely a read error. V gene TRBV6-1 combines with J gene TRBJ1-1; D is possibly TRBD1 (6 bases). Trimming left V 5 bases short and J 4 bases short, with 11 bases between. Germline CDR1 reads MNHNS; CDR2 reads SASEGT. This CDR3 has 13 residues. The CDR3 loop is CASSRGGSTEAFF. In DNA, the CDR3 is TGTGCCAGCAGTCGGGGGGGCAGCACTGAAGCTTTCTTT.